Sequencing of this T cell receptor beta chain was carried out in a study of T cells in Graves' hyperthyroidism and ophthalmopathy. Study-level information: Peripheral blood samples were taken at initial diagnosis, prior to any treatment. General observations from the study: Blood samples included most of the expanded thyroid clonotypes exceeding 0.001. Before onset, by a median of approximately 5.9 months, the model predicted ophthalmopathy.

Roughly 10 ml of fresh peripheral blood supplied the PBMCs. The CDR3 sequence is 16 residues long. Germline V gives CDR1 SGHNT, CDR2 YYREEE (reference sequence). The V and J ends lost 4 bases and 6 bases, in that order; junction bases with no gene match: 11. Amplified TCR beta CDR3 regions came from RNA transcripts. The primer set for the first-round RT-PCR of the TCR CDR3 was HTBI. Using its own MiXCR run on the multiplex PCR reads, TCRdb lists one record per CDR3 protein. Of 500,000 to 600,000 distinct CDR3 sequences listed, roughly 17% are singletons. There are many counts of this clonotype. Antigen unknown.

The receptor comes from a woman between 18 and 29 years old with Graves' hyperthyroidism. Sample: blood. V and J are TRBV5-4 and TRBJ2-1; 9 nucleotides line up with TRBD2. CDR3 residues: CASSGPGRGGLNEQFF. In DNA form, the CDR3 reads TGTGCCAGCAGCGGCCCCGGGCGGGGGGGGCTCAATGAGCAGTTCTTC.